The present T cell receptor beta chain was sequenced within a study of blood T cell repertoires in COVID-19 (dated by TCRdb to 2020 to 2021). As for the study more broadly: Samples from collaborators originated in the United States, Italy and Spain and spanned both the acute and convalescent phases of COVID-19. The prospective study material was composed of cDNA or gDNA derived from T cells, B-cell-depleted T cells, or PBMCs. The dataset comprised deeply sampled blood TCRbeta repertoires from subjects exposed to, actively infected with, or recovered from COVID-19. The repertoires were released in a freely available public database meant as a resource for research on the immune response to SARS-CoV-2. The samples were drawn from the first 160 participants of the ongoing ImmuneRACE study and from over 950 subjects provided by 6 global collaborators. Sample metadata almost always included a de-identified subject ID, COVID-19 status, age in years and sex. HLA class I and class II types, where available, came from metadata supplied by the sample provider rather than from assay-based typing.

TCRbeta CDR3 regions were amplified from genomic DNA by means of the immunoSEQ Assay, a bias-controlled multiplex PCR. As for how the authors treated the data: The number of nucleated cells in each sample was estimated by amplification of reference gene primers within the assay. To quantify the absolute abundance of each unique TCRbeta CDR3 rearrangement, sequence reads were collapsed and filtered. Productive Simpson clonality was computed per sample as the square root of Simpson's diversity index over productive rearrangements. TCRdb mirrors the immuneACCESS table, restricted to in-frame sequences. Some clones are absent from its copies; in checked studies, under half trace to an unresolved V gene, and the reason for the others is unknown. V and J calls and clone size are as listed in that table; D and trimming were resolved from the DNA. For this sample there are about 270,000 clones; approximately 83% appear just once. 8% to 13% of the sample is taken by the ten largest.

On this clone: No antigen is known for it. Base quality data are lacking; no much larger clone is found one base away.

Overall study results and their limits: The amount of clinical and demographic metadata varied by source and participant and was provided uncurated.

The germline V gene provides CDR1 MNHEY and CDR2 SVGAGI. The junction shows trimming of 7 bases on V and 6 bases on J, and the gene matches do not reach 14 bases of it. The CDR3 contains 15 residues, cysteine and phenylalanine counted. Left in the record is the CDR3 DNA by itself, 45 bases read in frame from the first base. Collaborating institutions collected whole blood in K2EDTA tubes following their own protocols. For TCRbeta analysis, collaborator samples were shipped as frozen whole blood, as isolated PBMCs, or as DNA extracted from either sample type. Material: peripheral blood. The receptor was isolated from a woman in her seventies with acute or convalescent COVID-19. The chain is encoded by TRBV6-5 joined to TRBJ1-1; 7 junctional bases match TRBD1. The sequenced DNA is TGTGCCAGCAAAGAATGGGACAGCCGCCAGGCTGAAGCTTTCTTT. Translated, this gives CASKEWDSRQAEAFF.